The 5 T cell receptor beta chains below were found in one sample sequenced in a study of CD8 T cells in Susac syndrome. Random hexamers were used to reverse transcribe about 0.5 to 1 ug of RNA. Each CDR3 protein gets one entry after TCRdb re-called the immunoSEQ multiplex PCR reads with MiXCR. Of roughly 200,000 distinct CDR3 sequences in the sample, more than 85% were seen once. The sequenced material came from CD4+ T cells from PBMCs. The receptors come from a human donor with multiple sclerosis.

The chain carries TRBV9 and TRBJ2-7; no definite D call. Per the germline V gene, CDR1 is SGDLS and CDR2 is YYNGEE. V gave up 0 bases and J gave up 2 bases, with 9 bases separating them. This CDR3 spans 14 amino acids. In DNA form, the CDR3 reads TGTGCCAGCAGCGTAGGGCCAGAACCCTACGAGCAGTACTTC. Amino acid sequence: CASSVGPEPYEQYF.

CDR3 in amino acids: CASKQMVEQFF. In DNA, the CDR3 is TGTGCCAGCAAGCAAATGGTCGAGCAGTTCTTC. V usage is TRBV2 and J usage is TRBJ2-1; D uncertain. The CDR3 length is 11 residues. Germline values: CDR1 SNHLY, CDR2 FYNNEI. Trimming cost V 7 bases and J 10 bases, with 11 bases left between them. Based on the CDR3 plus reference TRBV2 and TRBJ2-1, the full variable domain is EPEVTQTPSHQVTQMGQEVILRCVPISNHLYFYWYRQILGQKVEFLVSFYNNEISEKSEIFDDQFSVERPDGSNFTLKIRSTKLEDSAMYFCASKQMVEQFFGPGTRLTVL.

The chain couples TRBV3-1 to TRBJ2-1; 12 bases align to TRBD2. From germline, CDR1 is LGHDT and CDR2 YNNKEL (reference sequence). This CDR3 is built from 15 residues. V dropped 3 bases and J dropped 6; count of bases not matched to a gene: 3. The CDR3 spells CASSQLAGGANEQFF. DNA for the CDR3: TGTGCCAGCAGCCAGCTAGCGGGGGGGGCCAATGAGCAGTTCTTC.

This chain uses TRBV27 with TRBJ1-5; no definite D call. Trimming removed 0 bases from V and 3 bases from J, with 9 bases in between. CDR3 length: 15 amino acids. Germline lookup yields CDR1 MNHEY and CDR2 SMNVEV (reference sequence). DNA of the CDR3: TGTGCCAGCAGTTTATCTGGAGGCCCCAATCAGCCCCAGCATTTT. This sequence encodes CASSLSGGPNQPQHF.

The chain carries TRBV11-3 and TRBJ2-1; D possibly corresponds to TRBD2 (6 bases). V lost 1 base, J lost 5 bases, and 9 bases lay in between. CDR1 is SGHNT, CDR2 YENEEA, per germline. This CDR3 contains 14 residues. The CDR3 loop is CASSLGRGNNEQFF. The CDR3 DNA reads as TGTGCCAGCAGCTTAGGGAGGGGTAACAATGAGCAGTTCTTC.